The 8 T cell receptor beta chains given below trace back to one sample, sequenced in a study of blood T cells in healthy people across ages. Combining a sample-barcoded 5' primer with a J-beta primer mix, a second PCR ran for roughly 6 to 12 cycles. TCRdb reprocessed the 5' RACE reads via MiXCR and lists one record per CDR3 protein. The data hold about 830,000 distinct CDR3 sequences, with 55% to 75% observed a single time. The sequencing sample was made of blood. These receptors were obtained from a man younger than 40 in good health.

The V gene is TRBV4-1, the J gene TRBJ2-4; the D gene could be TRBD1 or TRBD2 (6 bases each). With the DNA end fitting TRBJ2-7 better, the J assignment may be wrong. CDR1 and CDR2 (germline): MGHRA, YSYEKL. This CDR3 spans 16 amino acids. CDR3: CASSQEPWRGGYEQYF. The CDR3 nucleotides are TGCGCCAGCAGCCAGGAACCTTGGAGAGGGGGGTACGAGCAGTACTTC.

The chain uses TRBV20-1 and TRBJ2-3; D is unresolved. The germline V gene has CDR1 DFQATT and CDR2 SNEGSKA (reference sequence). Between the trimmed V and J ends, which lost 0 bases and 2 bases, there was a span of 9 bases. CDR3 size: 14 residues. CDR3 bases: TGCAGTGCTAGAGATTGGCTTAACACAGATACGCAGTATTTT. Protein: CSARDWLNTDTQYF.

V and J are TRBV20-1 and TRBJ2-3; D is perhaps TRBD1 (5 bases). Between the trimmed V and J ends, which lost 6 bases and 11 bases, there was a span of 18 bases. The CDR3 contains 12 residues. Germline CDR1 reads DFQATT; CDR2 reads SNEGSKA (reference sequence). The CDR3, as DNA: TGCAGTGCGAAGACTGGGGCCCCTTTGCAGTATTTT. Its translation: CSAKTGAPLQYF.

This clonotype was counted once. The chain is built from TRBV6-2 or TRBV6-3 and TRBJ2-1, with D possibly TRBD2 on 5 matching bases. Trimming removed 2 bases from V and 6 bases from J, with 17 bases in between. This CDR3 has 16 amino acids. In germline, CDR1 is MNHEY, CDR2 SVGEGT. The CDR3 loop reads CASSYPRQGGLNEQFF. For the CDR3, the DNA is TGTGCCAGCAGTTACCCACGGCAAGGCGGGCTCAATGAGCAGTTCTTC.

The V and J genes are TRBV7-2 and TRBJ2-3; D remains unclear. This CDR3 contains 13 residues. Trimming shortened V by 3 bases and J by 6 bases, and 10 bases separated the two germline ends. From germline, CDR1 is SGHTA and CDR2 FQGNSA. This CDR3 reads CASSFEFMDTQYF. The CDR3 bases are TGTGCCAGCAGCTTCGAATTTATGGATACGCAGTATTTT.

This chain uses TRBV7-2 with TRBJ1-1; D ambiguous. The CDR3 runs to 15 residues. V was shortened by 5 bases and J by 2 bases, with 15 bases between the two germline ends. Germline lookup yields CDR1 SGHTA and CDR2 FQGNSA. The CDR3 DNA is TGTGCCAGCAGCCAGTTAGGCACGATAAACACTGAAGCTTTCTTT. Translation: CASSQLGTINTEAFF.

The rearrangement links TRBV7-2 to TRBJ2-5, with 7 bases identical to TRBD1. From germline, CDR1 is SGHTA and CDR2 FQGNSA. J gave up 5 bases and V 4 bases, and 4 bases lay outside the gene matches. The CDR3 sequence is 13 residues long. CDR3 DNA: TGTGCCAGCAGCTCACAGGGGTGGGAGACCCAGTACTTC. Translating gives CASSSQGWETQYF. Together with reference TRBV7-2 and TRBJ2-5, the CDR3 gives the full variable domain: GAGVSQSPSNKVTEKGKDVELRCDPISGHTALYWYRQSLGQGLEFLIYFQGNSAPDKSGLPSDRFSAERTGGSVSTLTIQRTQQEDSAVYLCASSSQGWETQYFGPGTRLLVL.

A remark on this clonotype: One end of the junction does not line up with germline, which may come from a read error. V and J are TRBV7-9 and TRBJ2-7; 9 nucleotides match TRBD2. This CDR3 contains 18 residues. Per the germline V gene, CDR1 is SEHNR and CDR2 is FQNEAQ (reference sequence). As DNA, the CDR3 is TGTGCCAACAGCTCTCCGACCTCGATAGGCGGGGGGGCCTACGAGCAGTACTTC. Its translation: CANSSPTSIGGGAYEQYF.